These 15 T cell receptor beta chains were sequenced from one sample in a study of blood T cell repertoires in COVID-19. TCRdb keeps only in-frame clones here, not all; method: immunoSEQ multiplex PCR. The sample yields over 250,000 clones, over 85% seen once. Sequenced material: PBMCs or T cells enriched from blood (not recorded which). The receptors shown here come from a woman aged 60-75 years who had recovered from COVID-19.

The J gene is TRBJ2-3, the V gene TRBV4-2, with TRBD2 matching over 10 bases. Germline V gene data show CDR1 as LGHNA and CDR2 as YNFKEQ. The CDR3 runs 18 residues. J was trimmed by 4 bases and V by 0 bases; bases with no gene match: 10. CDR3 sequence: CASSQEDSGGAAADTQYF. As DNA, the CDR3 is TGTGCCAGCAGCCAAGAAGACAGCGGGGGGGCCGCGGCAGATACGCAGTATTTT.

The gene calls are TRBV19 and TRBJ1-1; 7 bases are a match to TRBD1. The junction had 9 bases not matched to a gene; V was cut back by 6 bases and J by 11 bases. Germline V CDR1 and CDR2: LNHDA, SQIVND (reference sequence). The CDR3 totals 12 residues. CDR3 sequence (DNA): TGTGCCAGTAGACCGGACAGGACCTTGGCTTTCTTT. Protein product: CASRPDRTLAFF.

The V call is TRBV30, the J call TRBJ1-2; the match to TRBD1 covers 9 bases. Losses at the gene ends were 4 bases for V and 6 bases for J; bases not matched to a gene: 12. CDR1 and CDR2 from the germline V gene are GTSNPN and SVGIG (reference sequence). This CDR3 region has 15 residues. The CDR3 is CAWIISGTGMNGYTF. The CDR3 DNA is TGTGCCTGGATTATCTCCGGGACAGGGATGAATGGCTACACCTTC.

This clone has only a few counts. CDR3 region: CAWSNPDKGLYGYTF. The CDR3 DNA follows: TGTGCCTGGAGTAACCCCGATAAGGGGCTCTATGGCTACACCTTC. This rearrangement joins TRBV30 to TRBJ1-2, with D maybe TRBD1 (5 bases). The CDR3 consists of 15 residues. V shed 2 bases and J shed 4 bases, with 17 bases lying between them. Germline assignment: CDR1 GTSNPN and CDR2 SVGIG (reference sequence).

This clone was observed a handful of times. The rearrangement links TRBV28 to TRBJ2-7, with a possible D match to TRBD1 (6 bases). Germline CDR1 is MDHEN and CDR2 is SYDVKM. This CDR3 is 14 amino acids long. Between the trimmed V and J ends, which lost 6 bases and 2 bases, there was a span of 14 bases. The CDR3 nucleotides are TGTGCCAGCAGCCCACAGGGAACCACCTACGAGCAGTACTTC. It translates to CASSPQGTTYEQYF.

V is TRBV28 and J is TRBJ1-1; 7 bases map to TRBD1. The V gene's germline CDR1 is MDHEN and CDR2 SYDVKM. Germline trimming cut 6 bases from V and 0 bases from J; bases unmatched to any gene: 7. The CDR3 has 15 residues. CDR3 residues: CASSIPGQVNTEAFF. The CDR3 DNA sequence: TGTGCCAGCAGCATACCCGGACAGGTGAACACTGAAGCTTTCTTT.

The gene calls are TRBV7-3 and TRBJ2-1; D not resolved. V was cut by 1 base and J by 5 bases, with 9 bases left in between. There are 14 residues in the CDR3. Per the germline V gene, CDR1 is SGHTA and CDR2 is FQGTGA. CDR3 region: CASSLMQADNEQFF. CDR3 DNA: TGTGCCAGCAGCTTAATGCAGGCCGACAATGAGCAGTTCTTC.

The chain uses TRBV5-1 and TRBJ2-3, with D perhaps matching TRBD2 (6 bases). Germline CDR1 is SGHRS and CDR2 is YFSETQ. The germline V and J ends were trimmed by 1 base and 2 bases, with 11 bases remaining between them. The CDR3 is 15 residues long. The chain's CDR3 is CASSLIGGDTDTQYF. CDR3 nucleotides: TGCGCCAGCAGCTTGATAGGCGGGGACACAGATACGCAGTATTTT. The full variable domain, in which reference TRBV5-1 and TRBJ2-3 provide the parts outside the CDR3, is KAGVTQTPRYLIKTRGQQVTLSCSPISGHRSVSWYQQTPGQGLQFLFEYFSETQRNKGNFPGRFSGRQFSNSRSEMNVSTLELGDSALYLCASSLIGGDTDTQYFGPGTRLTVL.

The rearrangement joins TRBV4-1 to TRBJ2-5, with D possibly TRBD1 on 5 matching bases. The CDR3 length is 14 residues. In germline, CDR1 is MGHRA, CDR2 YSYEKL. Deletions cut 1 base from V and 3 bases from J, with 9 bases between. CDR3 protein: CASSQALGEETQYF. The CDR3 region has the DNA TGCGCCAGCAGCCAAGCCCTAGGGGAAGAGACCCAGTACTTC.

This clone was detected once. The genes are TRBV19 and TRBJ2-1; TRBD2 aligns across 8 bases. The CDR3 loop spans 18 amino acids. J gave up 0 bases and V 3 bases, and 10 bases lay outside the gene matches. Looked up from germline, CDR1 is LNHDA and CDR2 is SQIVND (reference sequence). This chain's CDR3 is CASSIALERETSYNEQFF. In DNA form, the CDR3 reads TGTGCCAGTAGTATTGCCCTTGAGCGGGAGACCTCCTACAATGAGCAGTTCTTC.

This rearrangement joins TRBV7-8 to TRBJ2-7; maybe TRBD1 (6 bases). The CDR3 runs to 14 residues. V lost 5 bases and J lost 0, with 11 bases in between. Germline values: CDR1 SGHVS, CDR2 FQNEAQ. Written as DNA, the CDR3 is TGTGCCAGCAGCGTGCAGGGGCACTCCTACGAGCAGTACTTC. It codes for CASSVQGHSYEQYF.

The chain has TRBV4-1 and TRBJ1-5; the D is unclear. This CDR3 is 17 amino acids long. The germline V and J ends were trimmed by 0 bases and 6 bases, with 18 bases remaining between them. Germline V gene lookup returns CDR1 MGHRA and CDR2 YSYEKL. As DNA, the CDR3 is TGCGCCAGCAGCCAAGATCCGCGGCCCGCGGTAGTTCAGCCCCAGCATTTT. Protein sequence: CASSQDPRPAVVQPQHF.

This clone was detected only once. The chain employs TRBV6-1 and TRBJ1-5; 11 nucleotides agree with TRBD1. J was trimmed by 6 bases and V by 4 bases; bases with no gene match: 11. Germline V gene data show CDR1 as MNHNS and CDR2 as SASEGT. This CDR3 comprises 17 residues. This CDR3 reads CASSGRGRTGGPQPQHF. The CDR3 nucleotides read TGTGCCAGCAGTGGCCGGGGGAGGACAGGGGGCCCTCAGCCCCAGCATTTT.

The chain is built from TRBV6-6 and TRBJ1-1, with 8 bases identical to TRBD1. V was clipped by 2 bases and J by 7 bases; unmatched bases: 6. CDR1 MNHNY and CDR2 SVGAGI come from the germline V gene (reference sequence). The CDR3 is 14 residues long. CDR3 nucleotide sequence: TGTGCCAGCAGTTACCCTGGACAGGGTGATGAAGCTTTCTTT. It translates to CASSYPGQGDEAFF.

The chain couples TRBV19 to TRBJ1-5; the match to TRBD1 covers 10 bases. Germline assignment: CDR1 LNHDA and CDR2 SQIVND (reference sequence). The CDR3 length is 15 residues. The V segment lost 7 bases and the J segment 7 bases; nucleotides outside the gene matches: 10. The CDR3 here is CASTRPGTGDQPQHF. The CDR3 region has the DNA TGTGCCAGTACCCGACCCGGGACAGGGGACCAGCCCCAGCATTTT.